This TCR beta chain was sequenced in a study of CD8+CD57+ T cells in acquired aplastic anemia. V lost 0 bases, J lost 0 bases, and 8 bases lay in between. CDR3 length: 16 amino acids. Germline CDR1 is LGHNA and CDR2 is YNFKEQ. The study profiled TCR beta VDJ and CDR3 using genomic DNA as template. In TCRdb, the reads were re-called with MiXCR into one record per CDR3 protein. This sample has about 220,000 distinct CDR3 sequences; around half occur once, and the top ten carry over 7.5%. This clonotype has at least ten counts. Those patients picked for sequencing had displayed CD8+CD57+ cell expansion on flow cytometry.

The sequenced material came from sorted CD4+, CD8+, or CD8+CD57+ T cells (not recorded which) from PBMCs. The origin of this receptor is a human donor with aplastic anemia. The chain uses TRBV4-2 and TRBJ1-4; D is ambiguous. CDR3 amino acids: CASSQDLWATNEKLFF. DNA for the CDR3: TGTGCCAGCAGCCAAGATCTGTGGGCAACTAATGAAAAACTGTTTTTT.